Listed below are T cell receptor beta chains from one sample, sequenced in a study of blood T cell repertoires in COVID-19. Method: immunoSEQ multiplex PCR; TCRdb's copy keeps in-frame clones and lacks some. The sample records about 480,000 clones, about 88% being singletons. Sequences were obtained from PBMCs or T cells enriched from blood (not recorded which). The source is a woman in her sixties who had recovered from COVID-19. Each CDR3 is given with its conserved first and last residue. The D gene is left open where the match is weak. Size tells how often a clone was seen (once, few, many) or the class of an expanded clone, and some rows leave it out.

clone_size d_call j_call v_call cdr3_aa cdr3_nt
- TRBD1 TRBJ1-6 TRBV7-6 CASSPGTGRTPLHF TGTGCCAGCAGCCCAGGGACAGGGAGGACACCCCTCCACTTT
- - TRBJ2-7 TRBV24-1 CATSRRGGSEQYF TGTGCCACCAGCAGAAGGGGGGGCTCCGAGCAGTACTTC
- - TRBJ2-1 TRBV10-1 CASSARGHLYNEQFF TGCGCCAGCAGTGCGCGGGGTCACCTCTACAATGAGCAGTTCTTC
- - TRBJ1-3 TRBV6-5 CASSYSRFSGNTIYF TGTGCCAGCAGTTACTCGAGATTCTCTGGAAACACCATATATTTT
- TRBD2 TRBJ2-1 TRBV5-1 CASSGGGNEQFF TGCGCCAGCAGCGGCGGGGGCAATGAGCAGTTCTTC
- - TRBJ1-6 TRBV3-1/TRBV3-2 CASSLGQYNSPLHF TGTGCCAGCAGCCTCGGACAGTATAATTCACCCCTCCACTTT
- - TRBJ1-2 TRBV4-1 CASSQLGDTGVRGYTF TGCGCCAGCAGCCAGCTGGGAGATACGGGGGTGCGAGGCTACACCTTC
once TRBD1 TRBJ2-7 TRBV15 CATSSRLGQAYEQYF TGTGCCACCAGCAGTAGACTGGGACAGGCCTACGAGCAGTACTTC
- - TRBJ2-5 TRBV5-1 CASSLVVGGETQYF TGCGCCAGCAGCTTGGTGGTGGGGGGAGAGACCCAGTACTTC
- TRBD1 TRBJ1-1 TRBV30 CAWTGQGAGAFF TGTGCCTGGACCGGACAGGGGGCCGGAGCTTTCTTT
once - TRBJ2-7 TRBV7-2 CASSLGPARDEQYF TGTGCCAGCAGCTTAGGACCTGCCCGGGACGAGCAGTACTTC
once - TRBJ2-7 TRBV21-1 CASGTLQGKNEQYF TGTGCCAGCGGAACGTTACAGGGGAAGAACGAGCAGTACTTC
- - TRBJ1-2 TRBV30 CAWSGGLPLGYTF TGTGCCTGGAGTGGTGGACTGCCTCTAGGCTACACCTTC
- - TRBJ1-1 TRBV6-5 CASSYSGRTEAFF TGTGCCAGCAGTTACTCGGGGCGAACTGAAGCTTTCTTT
once - TRBJ2-1 TRBV7-9 CASSLADSSYNEQFF TGTGCCAGCAGCTTAGCGGACAGCTCCTACAATGAGCAGTTCTTC
- TRBD1 TRBJ1-1 TRBV9 CASSAGTGGSRTEAFF TGTGCCAGCAGCGCCGGGACAGGGGGCTCTCGCACTGAAGCTTTCTTT
- TRBD2 TRBJ2-3 TRBV2 CASRGLAGPDTQYF TGTGCCAGCAGGGGACTAGCGGGGCCGGATACGCAGTATTTT
- - TRBJ1-1 TRBV2 CASSLRVNTEAFF TGTGCCAGCAGCCTCCGGGTGAACACTGAAGCTTTCTTT
once TRBD1 TRBJ1-3 TRBV5-6 CASSWGTGSGNTIYF TGTGCCAGCAGCTGGGGGACAGGCTCTGGAAACACCATATATTTT
- TRBD2 TRBJ2-3 TRBV5-1 CASSFGGGGADTQYF TGCGCCAGCAGCTTTGGTGGCGGGGGGGCAGATACGCAGTATTTT
- TRBD1 TRBJ1-5 TRBV5-1 CASSATGGPYQPQHF TGCGCCAGCAGCGCCACAGGGGGCCCTTATCAGCCCCAGCATTTT
- - TRBJ1-2 TRBV7-2 CASSLGSGGSYGYTF TGTGCCAGCAGCTTAGGTTCTGGGGGCAGTTATGGCTACACCTTC
few - TRBJ2-5 TRBV19 CASSWLEGPQYF TGTGCCAGTAGTTGGCTAGAAGGCCCCCAGTACTTC
- TRBD1 TRBJ1-2 TRBV2 CASSRRQGADGYTF TGTGCCAGCAGTCGTAGACAGGGGGCGGATGGCTACACCTTC
- - TRBJ1-6 TRBV6-6 CASSPQRTVYDHYSPLHF TGTGCCAGCAGTCCCCAAAGGACAGTCTACGACCATTATTCACCCCTCCACTTT
once - TRBJ1-5 TRBV2 CASRETEVQPQHF TGTGCCAGCCGTGAGACAGAGGTCCAGCCCCAGCATTTT
- - TRBJ1-5 TRBV6-6 CASTTGWNQPQHF TGTGCCAGCACCACAGGCTGGAATCAGCCCCAGCATTTT
- TRBD1 TRBJ1-1 TRBV5-1 CASSTQGGNTEAFF TGCGCCAGCAGCACCCAGGGGGGGAACACTGAAGCTTTCTTT
- - TRBJ1-1 TRBV7-2 CASSYYLRGLRDTEAFF TGTGCCAGCAGCTACTATCTCAGGGGCCTGCGGGACACTGAAGCTTTCTTT
- TRBD2 TRBJ2-1 TRBV2 CASSERLTSGGRGNEQFF TGTGCCAGCAGTGAAAGGCTAACTAGCGGGGGGCGTGGGAATGAGCAGTTCTTC
- - TRBJ1-3 TRBV6-1 CASSEVQGRRNTIYF TGTGCCAGCAGTGAAGTTCAGGGTAGAAGAAACACCATATATTTT
- TRBD1 TRBJ1-3 TRBV19 CASRRGGQGFSGNTIYF TGTGCCAGTAGGAGGGGAGGACAGGGATTCTCTGGAAACACCATATATTTT
- - TRBJ1-5 TRBV5-1 CASSLEGGGNQPQHF TGCGCCAGCAGCTTGGAAGGGGGAGGCAATCAGCCCCAGCATTTT
- - TRBJ1-1 TRBV6-5 CASIRMGAPRTEAFF TGTGCCAGCATAAGAATGGGGGCGCCGCGCACTGAAGCTTTCTTT
- - TRBJ1-4 TRBV7-9 CASSRYPGSNEKLFF TGTGCCAGCAGCCGCTATCCCGGGTCTAATGAAAAACTGTTTTTT
- - TRBJ2-3 TRBV20-1 CSATGTDTQYF TGCAGTGCCACAGGGACAGATACGCAGTATTTT
- - TRBJ1-5 TRBV12-3/TRBV12-4 CASSFYNQPQHF TGTGCCAGCAGTTTTTACAATCAGCCCCAGCATTTT
- - TRBJ1-5 TRBV14 CASSQDALGQLNQPQHF TGTGCCAGCAGCCAAGATGCCCTGGGACAACTCAATCAGCCCCAGCATTTT
- - TRBJ1-2 TRBV2 CASSERGRNYGYTF TGTGCCAGCAGTGAACGCGGCAGAAACTATGGCTACACCTTC
many - TRBJ1-3 TRBV4-1 CASSQVGTGTGNTIYF TGCGCCAGCAGCCAAGTCGGCACAGGGACCGGAAACACCATATATTTT
- - TRBJ1-2 TRBV19 CASNSLGQPRTYGYTF TGTGCCAGTAATTCATTGGGGCAGCCCCGAACTTATGGCTACACCTTC
- TRBD2 TRBJ2-1 TRBV19 CASSPLAAGTNEQFF TGTGCCAGTAGCCCCCTAGCGGCTGGGACCAATGAGCAGTTCTTC
- - TRBJ2-2 TRBV5-6 CASSRQVTGGELFF TGTGCCAGCAGCAGACAGGTTACGGGAGGGGAGCTGTTTTTT
- TRBD1 TRBJ1-1 TRBV7-9 CASNPRTGNTEAFF TGTGCCAGCAACCCTAGGACAGGGAACACTGAAGCTTTCTTT